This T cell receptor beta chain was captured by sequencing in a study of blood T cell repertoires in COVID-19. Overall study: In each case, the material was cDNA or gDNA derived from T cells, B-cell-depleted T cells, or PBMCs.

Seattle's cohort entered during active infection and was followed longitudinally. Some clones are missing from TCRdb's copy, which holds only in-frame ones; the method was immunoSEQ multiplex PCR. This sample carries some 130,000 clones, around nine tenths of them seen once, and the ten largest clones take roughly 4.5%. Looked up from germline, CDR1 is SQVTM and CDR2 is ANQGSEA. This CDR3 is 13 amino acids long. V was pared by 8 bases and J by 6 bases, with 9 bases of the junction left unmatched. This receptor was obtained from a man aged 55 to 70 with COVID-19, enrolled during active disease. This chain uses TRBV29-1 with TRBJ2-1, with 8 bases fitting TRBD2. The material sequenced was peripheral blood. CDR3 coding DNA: TGCAGCTCTGGGATAGCGGGATCCAATGAGCAGTTCTTC. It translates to CSSGIAGSNEQFF.